Following are 25 T cell receptor beta chains from one sample sequenced in a study of T cell responses to AZD1222 COVID-19 vaccine (dated by TCRdb to about 2021). What this sample's time point label stands for: baseline before first vaccination. Library method: the immunoSEQ multiplex PCR assay. The table comes from immuneACCESS by way of TCRdb, which keeps in-frame sequences with V and J called. Part of the clones is missing from these tables; in studies checked, under half for an unresolved V gene and the rest for unknown reasons. Within this sample are more than 100,000 clones, with 93% of them counted one time only. The ten largest clones add up to 5.4% of the sample. Material: peripheral blood, obtained on day 0 of AZD1222 vaccination. The source of these receptors is an adult in good health.

The genes are TRBV5-4 and TRBJ2-7, with D unclear. The ends were cut back, 4 bases at V and 6 bases at J, with 11 bases in the middle. Germline-derived CDR1 and CDR2 are SGHNT and YYREEE (reference sequence). The length of the CDR3 is 12 residues. CDR3 DNA: TGTGCCAGCAGCCCGTCGGCCGCCGAGCAGTACTTC. It codes for CASSPSAAEQYF.

V usage is TRBV5-4 and J usage is TRBJ1-4; tentatively, D is TRBD1 (6 bases). CDR1 is SGHNT, CDR2 YYREEE, per germline (reference sequence). Trimming took off 3 bases at V and 5 bases at J, with 8 bases between the two ends. The CDR3 length is 13 residues. Written as DNA, the CDR3 is TGTGCCAGCAGCTGGGGGCAGAATGAAAAACTGTTTTTT. It translates to CASSWGQNEKLFF.

This clone was counted a single time. The V and J genes are TRBV19 and TRBJ1-3, with D possibly TRBD1 on 5 matching bases. V lost 7 bases and J lost 0, with 10 bases in between. The CDR3 spans 14 residues. CDR1 and CDR2 (germline): LNHDA, SQIVND (reference sequence). In DNA, the CDR3 is TGTGCCAGTACCTACGGGGGCTCTGGAAACACCATATATTTT. This codes for CASTYGGSGNTIYF.

The chain couples TRBV6-5 to TRBJ1-2, with 9 nucleotides matching TRBD1. Germline CDR1 is MNHEY and CDR2 is SVGAGI. The V gene end was trimmed by 6 bases and the J gene end by 3 bases; junction bases not matched to a gene: 5. The CDR3 extends over 14 amino acids. The CDR3 spells CASRSGQGYYGYTF. The CDR3 DNA is TGTGCCAGCAGATCGGGACAGGGATACTATGGCTACACCTTC.

The chain employs TRBV9 and TRBJ1-1; D ambiguous. CDR1 and CDR2 (germline): SGDLS, YYNGEE. The CDR3 sequence is 15 residues long. V was trimmed by 4 bases and J by 1 base, leaving 14 bases between them. CDR3 protein: CASSNGSRANTEAFF. The CDR3 coding sequence is TGTGCCAGCAGCAATGGAAGCCGGGCGAACACTGAAGCTTTCTTT.

This clone was seen once. The chain employs TRBV7-8 and TRBJ1-4, with D hard to call. The CDR3 has 18 amino acids. V lost 1 base, J lost 0 bases, and 15 bases lay in between. CDR1 SGHVS and CDR2 FQNEAQ come from the germline V gene. CDR3 sequence: CASSLGSLAEATNEKLFF. CDR3 nucleotides: TGTGCCAGCAGCTTAGGGTCCCTCGCCGAAGCAACTAATGAAAAACTGTTTTTT.

This chain connects TRBV5-6 to TRBJ2-7; TRBD2 is a possible D gene (5 bases). Germline CDR1 is SGHDT and CDR2 is YYEEEE. Trimming took off 4 bases at V and 3 bases at J, with 14 bases between the two ends. CDR3 size: 14 residues. The CDR3 loop is CASSRGLDFYEQYF. In DNA, the CDR3 is TGTGCCAGCAGCCGTGGATTGGACTTCTACGAGCAGTACTTC.

The chain carries TRBV5-6 and TRBJ2-6, with D hard to call. The CDR3 spans 14 residues. The germline V gene encodes CDR1 SGHDT and CDR2 YYEEEE. V was shortened by 3 bases and J by 2 bases, with 6 bases between the two germline ends. CDR3: CASSWGTGANVLTF. DNA for the CDR3: TGTGCCAGCAGCTGGGGAACTGGGGCCAACGTCCTGACTTTC.

This clone occurred once. The rearrangement joins TRBV6-5 to TRBJ2-7, with TRBD2 identical over 8 bases. V was clipped by 5 bases and J by 5 bases; unmatched bases: 5. The CDR3 is 13 amino acids. Germline loops: CDR1 MNHEY, CDR2 SVGAGI. For the CDR3, the DNA is TGTGCCAGCAGTCCCGGGACTAGGGACGAGCAGTACTTC. Residues: CASSPGTRDEQYF.

V gene TRBV6-2 or TRBV6-3 combines with J gene TRBJ1-2; D is undetermined. There are 13 residues in the CDR3. CDR1 and CDR2 (germline): MNHEY, SVGEGT. Trimming removed 4 bases from V and 8 bases from J, with 14 bases in between. The CDR3 spells CASSLSPQGGYTF. The CDR3 DNA reads TGTGCCAGCAGTTTGTCCCCCCAAGGCGGCTACACCTTC.

This chain connects TRBV5-4 to TRBJ2-1; 9 nucleotides align to TRBD2. J lost 0 bases, V lost 6 bases, and 10 bases had no gene match. The CDR3 extends over 17 amino acids. Germline CDR1 is SGHNT and CDR2 is YYREEE (reference sequence). The CDR3 spells CASTGRGGLSSYNEQFF. As DNA, the CDR3 is TGTGCCAGCACTGGGCGGGGGGGGCTTAGCTCCTACAATGAGCAGTTCTTC.

The chain recombines TRBV10-3 with TRBJ2-1, with D maybe TRBD2 (5 bases). V was pared by 6 bases and J by 8 bases, with 17 bases between. Per the germline V gene, CDR1 is ENHRY and CDR2 is SYGVKD. The CDR3 totals 14 residues. Here the CDR3 reads CAIRAGPERDEQFF. The CDR3 DNA sequence: TGTGCCATCAGGGCGGGTCCTGAGAGGGATGAGCAGTTCTTC.

The chain couples TRBV15 to TRBJ2-3, with no clear D. Per germline, CDR1 LNHNV and CDR2 YYDKDF (reference sequence). The CDR3 runs 15 residues. V lost 5 bases and J 0 bases, leaving 12 bases between the germline ends. DNA for the CDR3: TGTGCCACCAGCCCCGGGCCCCGAAGCACAGATACGCAGTATTTT. Translation gives CATSPGPRSTDTQYF.

The J gene is TRBJ2-3, the V gene TRBV18; 7 bases match TRBD2. From germline, CDR1 is KGHSH and CDR2 LQKENI. The V gene end was trimmed by 3 bases and the J gene end by 0 bases; junction bases not matched to a gene: 9. The CDR3 runs 17 residues. Written as DNA, the CDR3 is TGTGCCAGCTCACCGGAATTCTGGCGGGGGAGCACAGATACGCAGTATTTT. Its protein product is CASSPEFWRGSTDTQYF. The full variable domain, completed using reference TRBV18 and TRBJ2-3, is NAGVMQNPRHLVRRRGQEARLRCSPMKGHSHVYWYRQLPEEGLKFMVYLQKENIIDESGMPKERFSAEFPKEGPSILRIQQVVRGDSAAYFCASSPEFWRGSTDTQYFGPGTRLTVL.

The V and J genes are TRBV29-1 and TRBJ2-5, with 12 nucleotides matching TRBD2. The germline CDR1 and CDR2 sequences are SQVTM and ANQGSEA. The CDR3 has 14 residues. J gave up 2 bases and V 6 bases, and 4 bases lay outside the gene matches. The CDR3 nucleotides are TGCAGCGTAGCTAGCGGGGGGGTTCAAGAGACCCAGTACTTC. Protein product: CSVASGGVQETQYF. The whole variable domain, remainder taken from reference TRBV29-1 and TRBJ2-5, is SAVISQKPSRDICQRGTSLTIQCQVDSQVTMMFWYRQQPGQSLTLIATANQGSEATYESGFVIDKFPISRPNLTFSTLTVSNMSPEDSSIYLCSVASGGVQETQYFGPGTRLLVL.

V usage is TRBV5-1 and J usage is TRBJ2-3, with TRBD2 as a possible D gene (6 bases). The CDR3 has 14 residues. Germline values: CDR1 SGHRS, CDR2 YFSETQ. The V and J ends lost 2 bases and 2 bases respectively, with 9 bases between them. The chain's CDR3 is CASSFAGLTDTQYF. For the CDR3, the DNA is TGCGCCAGCAGCTTCGCGGGGCTCACAGATACGCAGTATTTT.

This clone was detected only once. V and J are TRBV7-2 and TRBJ2-3; D uncertain. CDR3 length equals 14 residues. Germline V CDR1 and CDR2: SGHTA, FQGNSA. The V gene lost 6 bases and the J gene lost 3 bases, with 13 bases spanning the gap. Written as DNA, the CDR3 is TGTGCCAGCAGTATTTGGTCGGCAACAGATACGCAGTATTTT. This encodes CASSIWSATDTQYF.

The J gene is TRBJ2-1, the V gene TRBV7-3; 10 bases are shared with TRBD2. The CDR3 has 16 amino acids. J gave up 9 bases and V 5 bases, and 13 bases lay outside the gene matches. The V gene's germline CDR1 is SGHTA and CDR2 FQGTGA. The chain's CDR3 is CASSPPDSGGLVEQFF. CDR3 nucleotides: TGTGCCAGCAGCCCCCCGGATAGCGGGGGGCTAGTTGAGCAGTTCTTC.

This sequence joins TRBV7-3 and TRBJ2-2; TRBD2 might be the D (6 bases). The V gene lost 4 bases and the J gene lost 5 bases, with 8 bases spanning the gap. The CDR3 extends over 13 amino acids. The germline CDR1 and CDR2 sequences are SGHTA and FQGTGA. Written as DNA, the CDR3 is TGTGCCAGCAGCTACGGGGGAACCGGGGAGCTGTTTTTT. It specifies CASSYGGTGELFF.

This clone was seen only a few times. The chain is built from TRBV19 and TRBJ2-5; 9 nucleotides agree with TRBD1. This CDR3 comprises 15 residues. Trimming cost V 1 base and J 1 base; bases outside gene matches: 1. Germline loops: CDR1 LNHDA, CDR2 SQIVND (reference sequence). The CDR3 coding sequence is TGTGCCAGTAGTATAGGACAGGGGGGCCAAGAGACCCAGTACTTC. It yields the protein CASSIGQGGQETQYF.

The rearrangement uses TRBV25-1 and TRBJ2-7; the D gene is possibly TRBD1 (5 bases). The CDR3 contains 12 residues. The germline V gene has CDR1 MGHDK and CDR2 SYGVNS. Trimming shortened V by 7 bases and J by 1 base, and 8 bases separated the two germline ends. The DNA for the CDR3 is TGTGCCAGCATTGGACATTCCTACGAGCAGTACTTC. As protein: CASIGHSYEQYF.

The rearrangement links TRBV9 to TRBJ1-5, with D unresolved. There are 16 residues in the CDR3. Trimming took off 1 base at V and 0 bases at J, with 11 bases between the two ends. Per germline, CDR1 SGDLS and CDR2 YYNGEE. CDR3 sequence reads: CASSVLQSYSNQPQHF. CDR3 DNA: TGTGCCAGCAGCGTATTGCAGTCTTATAGCAATCAGCCCCAGCATTTT.

The chain joins TRBV9 to TRBJ2-1; TRBD2 matches at 10 bases. This CDR3 spans 14 amino acids. Germline V gene sequence: CDR1 SGDLS, CDR2 YYNGEE. With 0 bases clipped from V and 7 bases from J, the junction kept 1 base outside the gene matches. The CDR3 region has the DNA TGTGCCAGCAGCGTAGTACTAGCGGGAAATGAGCAGTTCTTC. Its protein product is CASSVVLAGNEQFF.

The V gene is TRBV9, the J gene TRBJ1-3, with 7 nucleotides matching TRBD1. Germline V gene data show CDR1 as SGDLS and CDR2 as YYNGEE. This CDR3 comprises 15 residues. The ends lost 0 bases at V and 4 bases at J; junction bases unmatched: 4. The CDR3 region is CASSVGGTAGNTIYF. Here the CDR3 DNA reads TGTGCCAGCAGCGTAGGAGGGACAGCAGGAAACACCATATATTTT.

The chain has TRBV28 and TRBJ1-4; TRBD1 aligns across 11 bases. The CDR3 is 15 amino acids. The V gene's germline CDR1 is MDHEN and CDR2 SYDVKM. After removal of 5 bases from V and 8 bases from J, the junction contained 7 bases not matched to a gene. CDR3 sequence (DNA): TGTGCCAGCAGTCTGGGGGACAGGGGGTTGGAAAAACTGTTTTTT. Amino acid sequence: CASSLGDRGLEKLFF.